The present T cell receptor beta chain was sequenced within a study of cytomegalovirus exposure and HLA in healthy donors. Study results and limitations: In an earlier analysis, about 90% or about 30%: the productive usage of most TCR beta V segments. TRBV6-2, TRBV6-3 and some other V segments were unresolvable in 87-base-pair reads. Cytomegalovirus status was reportedly diagnosed by the classifier with high specificity and sensitivity. The study flagged some 170 TCR beta chains as cytomegalovirus-associated.

The germline gives CDR1 SGHRS, CDR2 YFSETQ. This CDR3 contains 15 residues. Trimming cost V 1 base and J 0 bases; bases outside gene matches: 0. In regard to this clone: The antigen is undetermined.

The PCR contained 60 Vbeta and 13 Jbeta primers. Some clones are missing from TCRdb's copy, which holds only in-frame ones; the method was immunoSEQ multiplex PCR. This table holds around 170,000 clones, about 77% found once. Material for sequencing was PBMCs. This sequence joins TRBV5-1 and TRBJ2-2; 7 positions match TRBD1. The source of this sequence is a man aged 55-75 years in good health and CMV-seronegative. The CDR3 nucleotides read TGCGCCAGCAGCTTGACAGGGGCGAACACCGGGGAGCTGTTTTTT. It translates to CASSLTGANTGELFF.